This T cell receptor beta chain was retrieved from a study of blood T cells in healthy people across ages. Broader study findings: PBMC samples, being unsorted, prevented any conclusive comparison of naive and antigen-experienced cells.

The germline gives CDR1 GTSNPN, CDR2 SVGIG (reference sequence). The CDR3 sequence is 13 residues long. The V gene lost 3 bases and the J gene lost 1 base, with 8 bases spanning the gap. Sample-barcoded 5' priming and a J-beta primer mix drove a second PCR of roughly 6 to 12 cycles. Each CDR3 protein gets one entry after TCRdb re-called the 5' RACE reads with MiXCR. The sample consists of about 800,000 distinct CDR3 sequences, just under 25% of them appearing once. Details on this clonotype: The antigen remains undetermined.

These same data were also listed under a study on T cells of mothers and their children. That publication notes: Not a single persistent microchimeric T cell clone was detected.

The sample taken for sequencing was blood. The chain is built from TRBV30 and TRBJ2-3, with a tentative D call TRBD2 (5 bases). The receptor comes from a boy younger than 18 in good health. The CDR3 protein is CAWRAGGTDTQYF. DNA of the CDR3: TGTGCCTGGAGGGCCGGGGGCACAGATACGCAGTATTTT. Full variable domain (remainder filled in from reference TRBV30 and TRBJ2-3): SQTIHQWPATLVQPVGSPLSLECTVEGTSNPNLYWYRQAAGRGLQLLFYSVGIGQISSEVPQNLSASRPQDRQFILSSKKLLLSDSGFYLCAWRAGGTDTQYFGPGTRLTVL.